Shown below are 16 T cell receptor beta chains from a single sample sequenced in a study of CD8+ T cells in alopecia areata. Extracted RNA was reverse transcribed into cDNA, the sequencing template. Only in-frame clones appear in the TCRdb table, and some are missing; sequencing was by immunoSEQ multiplex PCR. The repertoire holds roughly 200,000 clones, with roughly 63% as singletons. The starting material was CD4+ T cells sorted from blood, obtained at week 0. These receptors were obtained from a human donor with alopecia areata.

The chain recombines TRBV7-2 with TRBJ1-6; 9 bases agree with TRBD1. In germline, CDR1 is SGHTA, CDR2 FQGNSA. J lost 10 bases, V lost 4 bases, and 5 bases had no gene match. The CDR3 runs 14 residues. The CDR3 region is CASSSQGAGSPLHF. In nucleotides, the CDR3 is TGTGCCAGCAGCTCACAGGGGGCAGGATCACCCCTCCACTTT.

Points on this clone: Other nucleotide sequences from this sample produce the same CDR3. The rearrangement joins TRBV7-2 to TRBJ2-3; 8 bases agree with TRBD2. Trimming removed 5 bases from V and 5 bases from J; junction bases left unmatched: 3. The germline V gene has CDR1 SGHTA and CDR2 FQGNSA. The CDR3 contains 13 residues. The CDR3 sequence is CASSLSGGDTQYF. In nucleotides, the CDR3 is TGTGCCAGCAGCCTCAGCGGGGGAGATACGCAGTATTTT.

Only one count was recorded for this clone. V is TRBV9 and J is TRBJ2-3, with 9 bases fitting TRBD2. The CDR3 runs 15 residues. Germline CDR1 SGDLS, CDR2 YYNGEE. The ends lost 4 bases at V and 1 base at J; junction bases unmatched: 4. CDR3 nucleotides: TGTGCCAGCAGCCCCATAGCGGGGGGCACAGATACGCAGTATTTT. Its translation: CASSPIAGGTDTQYF.

The J gene is TRBJ1-1, the V gene TRBV30; TRBD1 matches 8 bases. V lost 2 bases and J lost 5; bases outside the gene matches: 22. Germline values: CDR1 GTSNPN, CDR2 SVGIG (reference sequence). CDR3 length: 19 residues. This chain's CDR3 is CAWSPRGARGRTVRTEAFF. The DNA for the CDR3 is TGTGCCTGGAGTCCCCGGGGGGCCAGGGGGCGAACGGTGAGGACTGAAGCTTTCTTT.

The chain uses TRBV29-1 and TRBJ2-5; either TRBD1 or TRBD2 may fit D (5 bases each). The CDR3 loop spans 16 amino acids. V shed 1 base and J shed 0 bases, with 15 bases lying between them. Looked up from germline, CDR1 is SQVTM and CDR2 is ANQGSEA. The CDR3 here is CSVEGRTGAYQETQYF. CDR3 in DNA: TGCAGCGTTGAAGGCCGGACTGGGGCGTACCAAGAGACCCAGTACTTC. The variable domain in full, completed from reference TRBV29-1 and TRBJ2-5, reads SAVISQKPSRDICQRGTSLTIQCQVDSQVTMMFWYRQQPGQSLTLIATANQGSEATYESGFVIDKFPISRPNLTFSTLTVSNMSPEDSSIYLCSVEGRTGAYQETQYFGPGTRLLVL.

The sample holds a few counts of this clone. This chain uses TRBV4-3 with TRBJ1-6, with 9 nucleotides matching TRBD1. The V segment lost 1 base and the J segment 7 bases; nucleotides outside the gene matches: 2. Germline values: CDR1 LGHNA, CDR2 YSLEER. The CDR3 contains 15 residues. This CDR3 reads CASSQVDRGNSPLHF. The CDR3 DNA sequence: TGCGCCAGCAGCCAAGTGGACAGGGGCAATTCACCCCTCCACTTT.

The chain is built from TRBV10-3 and TRBJ1-2; possibly TRBD1 for D (6 bases). CDR3 size: 14 residues. V was trimmed by 6 bases and J by 3 bases, leaving 14 bases between them. Germline V CDR1 and CDR2: ENHRY, SYGVKD. The CDR3 sequence is CAISPLAGDYGYTF. As DNA, the CDR3 is TGTGCCATCAGCCCGCTGGCAGGGGACTATGGCTACACCTTC.

The chain uses TRBV6-5 and TRBJ2-3; TRBD2 agrees at 7 bases. CDR3 length: 14 amino acids. Germline values: CDR1 MNHEY, CDR2 SVGAGI. V lost 8 bases, J lost 4 bases, and 9 bases stayed unmatched. CDR3 loop: CASRQTSLADTQYF. In DNA form, the CDR3 reads TGTGCCAGCCGACAGACTAGCCTCGCAGATACGCAGTATTTT.

The chain joins TRBV5-1 to TRBJ1-1; D not resolved. The CDR3 loop spans 16 amino acids. Trimming removed 0 bases at V and 0 bases at J, with 12 bases between. Germline V lookup: CDR1 SGHRS, CDR2 YFSETQ. The CDR3, as DNA: TGCGCCAGCAGCTTGGTGGCGGGAACCATGAACACTGAAGCTTTCTTT. Translating gives CASSLVAGTMNTEAFF.

The chain is built from TRBV19 and TRBJ1-5; D remains unclear. Deletions cut 7 bases from V and 0 bases from J, with 10 bases between. There are 14 residues in the CDR3. CDR1 is LNHDA and CDR2 is SQIVND in the germline V gene (reference sequence). In DNA, the CDR3 is TGTGCCAGTAAGGAGGCAGTTAGCAATCAGCCCCAGCATTTT. The encoded protein is CASKEAVSNQPQHF.

The chain uses TRBV4-3 and TRBJ1-2, with D perhaps matching TRBD1 (6 bases). CDR1 is LGHNA and CDR2 is YSLEER in the germline V gene. CDR3 length: 15 amino acids. With 4 bases removed from V and 7 bases from J, the gap between germline ends came to 19 bases. The CDR3 loop reads CASSPLVGTQFGYTF. The CDR3 bases are TGCGCCAGCAGCCCTCTGGTCGGGACACAATTTGGCTACACCTTC.

A remark on this clone: In the same sample, other DNA sequences code for this CDR3. The V gene is TRBV29-1, the J gene TRBJ1-1; no clear D. Deletions cut 2 bases from V and 1 base from J, with 8 bases between. CDR3 length: 13 residues. Germline V gives CDR1 SQVTM, CDR2 ANQGSEA. The CDR3 DNA reads TGCAGCGTTGAACCGGCGGGGAACACTGAAGCTTTCTTT. As protein: CSVEPAGNTEAFF.

The rearrangement links TRBV29-1 to TRBJ1-2; 8 bases match TRBD1. The germline gives CDR1 SQVTM, CDR2 ANQGSEA. The CDR3 has 16 amino acids. V lost 3 bases to trimming and J lost 5 bases; unmatched junction nucleotides: 14. The CDR3 loop reads CSVDVPARTGQYGYTF. The CDR3, as DNA: TGCAGCGTTGATGTACCCGCCCGGACAGGGCAGTATGGCTACACCTTC.

The chain joins TRBV29-1 to TRBJ1-2; 7 bases map to TRBD1. The CDR3 sequence is 15 residues long. V trimming: 4 bases; J trimming: 3 bases; junction bases outside the gene matches: 11. Germline values: CDR1 SQVTM, CDR2 ANQGSEA. The CDR3 nucleotides are TGCAGCGTTGCCGGGGACAGCCCAATATACTATGGCTACACCTTC. This sequence encodes CSVAGDSPIYYGYTF.

The rearrangement joins TRBV7-6 to TRBJ2-7, with D unclear. The germline CDR1 and CDR2 sequences are SGHVS and FNYEAQ. This CDR3 is built from 11 residues. The V end lost 4 bases, the J end lost 5 bases, and 6 bases lay between the germline ends. For the CDR3, the DNA is TGTGCCAGCAGCTATCAACACGAGCAGTACTTC. Residues: CASSYQHEQYF.

In DNA, the CDR3 is TGCAGCGTTTGCGGGGTCTTAATGGAGACCCAGTACTTC. Its protein is CSVCGVLMETQYF. The gene calls are TRBV29-1 and TRBJ2-5, with a tentative D call TRBD2 (6 bases). The germline V gene encodes CDR1 SQVTM and CDR2 ANQGSEA. CDR3 length: 13 residues. Trimming took 5 bases from V and 5 from J, leaving 15 bases between them.